Presented here are 3 T cell receptor beta chains from one specimen sequenced in a study of shared clonotypes between healthy human individuals. Libraries were prepared by immunoSEQ multiplex PCR; TCRdb keeps only in-frame clonotypes and omits some of them. The repertoire consists of approximately 1.4 million clones, with approximately 98% occurring once and the leading ten covering less than 0.55%. The sample consisted of naive CD4+ T cells sorted from blood. Subset specified: CD45RA+ positively selected. These receptors were taken from a man aged 25 to 45 in good health.

This CDR3 reads CASSMWGRTEKLFF. CDR3 in DNA: TGTGCCAGTAGTATGTGGGGGCGGACTGAAAAACTGTTTTTT. V gene TRBV19 combines with J gene TRBJ1-4, with D tentatively TRBD1 (6 bases). CDR1 LNHDA and CDR2 SQIVND come from the germline V gene (reference sequence). The CDR3 contains 14 residues. V was shortened by 3 bases and J by 7 bases, with 12 bases between the two germline ends.

This chain connects TRBV4-3 to TRBJ1-1; D gene uncertain. V lost 0 bases to trimming and J lost 6 bases, with 11 bases between them. This CDR3 is 14 amino acids long. Looked up from germline, CDR1 is LGHNA and CDR2 is YSLEER. CDR3 nucleotide sequence: TGCGCCAGCAGCCAAGATCGCCTGGCGGCTGAAGCTTTCTTT. It specifies CASSQDRLAAEAFF.

The rearrangement uses TRBV18 and TRBJ2-7, with D possibly matching TRBD1 (5 bases). The CDR3 covers 14 residues. Trimming removed 6 bases at V and 1 base at J, with 13 bases between. Looked up from germline, CDR1 is KGHSH and CDR2 is LQKENI. The CDR3 region has the DNA TGTGCCAGCTCCGAGGATCGACAGTCCTACGAGCAGTACTTC. Amino acid sequence: CASSEDRQSYEQYF.